In this sample, the clone carrying this T cell receptor (beta chain) turned up a few times. Germline lookup yields CDR1 PRHDT and CDR2 FYEKMQ (reference sequence). CDR3 length: 17 residues. With 1 base clipped from V and 6 bases from J, the junction kept 9 bases outside the gene matches. The PCR made use of 60 Vbeta and 13 Jbeta primers. Sequencing was performed with immunoSEQ multiplex PCR; in TCRdb, only in-frame clones are kept and a portion is missing. The sample has under 250,000 clones, around 80% seen once. The sample originates from a study of cytomegalovirus exposure and HLA in healthy donors. Study summary: Drawn from HLA-typed donors, some 80 million unique TCRs were held in an early data release.

The chain combines TRBV13 with TRBJ1-1; 12 bases fit TRBD1. This clonotype was sampled from a boy aged 10-17 years in good health and CMV-seronegative. Sequenced material: PBMCs. As DNA, the CDR3 is TGTGCCAGCAGCTTAGTGGGGACAGGGGGCCAATGGGCTGAAGCTTTCTTT. This encodes CASSLVGTGGQWAEAFF.